The 14 T cell receptor beta chains in this list originate from one sample, sequenced in a study of cytomegalovirus exposure and HLA in healthy donors (TCRdb year 2017). The method behind the library was the immunoSEQ multiplex PCR assay. The table was pulled from immuneACCESS by TCRdb, which kept in-frame rearrangements only. Such tables lose some clones; where checked, under half of the loss comes from unresolved V genes, and the rest has no known cause. The sample records around 130,000 clones, roughly 89% of which are singletons. The top ten clones comprise about 3.5% of the sample. The specimen sequenced was PBMCs. The receptors were gathered from a man aged 25-40 years in good health and CMV-seronegative.

This chain uses TRBV6-5 with TRBJ1-2; D gene uncertain. Germline assignment: CDR1 MNHEY and CDR2 SVGAGI. CDR3 length equals 14 residues. Trimming pared 0 bases from V and 4 bases from J, leaving 9 bases between. CDR3 DNA sequence: TGTGCCAGCAGTTACTCGAACAGACCCTATGGCTACACCTTC. This gives the protein CASSYSNRPYGYTF.

This chain links TRBV4-1 with TRBJ2-3, with D possibly TRBD1 on 6 matching bases. V lost 4 bases, J lost 2 bases, and 19 bases lay in between. The CDR3 has 17 residues. Germline CDR1 reads MGHRA; CDR2 reads YSYEKL. For the CDR3, the DNA is TGCGCCAGCAGCCCGCTACTGAACAGGGAAACCACAGATACGCAGTATTTT. This translates into CASSPLLNRETTDTQYF.

The V call is TRBV2, the J call TRBJ1-5; TRBD1 is a possible D gene (6 bases). V lost 7 bases and J 0 bases, leaving 25 bases between the germline ends. The CDR3 length is 19 residues. Per germline, CDR1 SNHLY and CDR2 FYNNEI. As DNA, the CDR3 is TGTGCCAGCATCCGAACAGGGACGCCCGGTCCCAATAGCAATCAGCCCCAGCATTTT. Its translation is CASIRTGTPGPNSNQPQHF.

V usage is TRBV7-6 and J usage is TRBJ2-7; 8 bases are shared with TRBD1. CDR1 is SGHVS and CDR2 is FNYEAQ in the germline V gene. The CDR3 has 15 residues. Unmatched junction bases numbered 12, after V lost 5 bases and J lost 6 bases. CDR3 in DNA: TGTGCCAGCAGCCTCCCAGGGACAGGAGCCATCGAGCAGTACTTC. Translated, it gives CASSLPGTGAIEQYF.

V is TRBV7-2 and J is TRBJ1-1; no clear D. From germline, CDR1 is SGHTA and CDR2 FQGNSA. CDR3 length equals 18 residues. V was shortened by 0 bases and J by 0 bases, with 17 bases between the two germline ends. The CDR3 DNA sequence: TGTGCCAGCAGCTTAGCTCGTTTATCGGGGAGGTTGAACACTGAAGCTTTCTTT. It encodes CASSLARLSGRLNTEAFF.

The chain links TRBV4-1 to TRBJ1-4; D not resolved. V lost 2 bases and J lost 8, with 9 bases in between. This CDR3 has 13 residues. Germline V gives CDR1 MGHRA, CDR2 YSYEKL. The CDR3 here is CASSQLTGEKLFF. CDR3 DNA sequence: TGCGCCAGCAGCCAACTTACGGGGGAAAAACTGTTTTTT.

The V and J genes are TRBV7-9 and TRBJ1-2; the match to TRBD1 covers 8 bases. The germline V gene encodes CDR1 SEHNR and CDR2 FQNEAQ (reference sequence). This CDR3 comprises 15 residues. The V and J ends lost 8 bases and 4 bases, in that order; junction bases with no gene match: 12. For the CDR3, the DNA is TGTGCCAGCCAACCCAGCGGACAGGGCCTCTATGGCTACACCTTC. Translation: CASQPSGQGLYGYTF.

V is TRBV5-1 and J is TRBJ2-7; 8 bases line up with TRBD2. CDR1 and CDR2 from the germline V gene are SGHRS and YFSETQ. The V and J ends lost 3 bases and 5 bases, in that order; junction bases with no gene match: 7. This CDR3 has 14 amino acids. Written as DNA, the CDR3 is TGCGCCAGCAGCTCCCCGGGACTAGAAGACGAGCAGTACTTC. Amino acid sequence: CASSSPGLEDEQYF.

The V and J genes are TRBV7-6 and TRBJ2-5; 10 bases align to TRBD2. Trimming at V came to 5 bases and at J to 3 bases, leaving 9 bases not matched to a gene. CDR1 and CDR2 (germline): SGHVS, FNYEAQ. This CDR3 contains 16 residues. The CDR3 protein is CASSPRLAGGKETQYF. CDR3 coding DNA: TGTGCCAGCAGCCCTCGATTAGCGGGGGGAAAAGAGACCCAGTACTTC.

V usage is TRBV14 and J usage is TRBJ2-7; 7 positions match TRBD1. Looked up from germline, CDR1 is SGHDN and CDR2 is FVKESK. The CDR3 loop spans 14 amino acids. The V gene end was trimmed by 2 bases and the J gene end by 2 bases; junction bases not matched to a gene: 3. The CDR3 is CASSQFQGAYEQYF. The CDR3 DNA reads as TGTGCCAGCAGCCAATTCCAGGGGGCCTACGAGCAGTACTTC.

The J gene is TRBJ2-3, the V gene TRBV10-3, with 7 bases identical to TRBD1. This CDR3 region has 14 residues. J gave up 1 base and V 10 bases, and 8 bases lay outside the gene matches. Germline-derived CDR1 and CDR2 are ENHRY and SYGVKD. The CDR3 region is CATTGMEGTDTQYF. CDR3 coding DNA: TGTGCCACGACAGGGATGGAGGGCACAGATACGCAGTATTTT.

This chain links TRBV27 with TRBJ1-5, with TRBD1 as a possible D gene (5 bases). The germline V gene encodes CDR1 MNHEY and CDR2 SMNVEV (reference sequence). CDR3 length: 18 residues. With 0 bases removed from V and 3 bases from J, the gap between germline ends came to 18 bases. The CDR3 DNA follows: TGTGCCAGCAGTTTATCGCGGGACCCTAACAACTACAATCAGCCCCAGCATTTT. Amino acids: CASSLSRDPNNYNQPQHF.

The chain joins TRBV2 to TRBJ1-1; no clear D. Germline values: CDR1 SNHLY, CDR2 FYNNEI. The CDR3 consists of 15 residues. V was clipped by 1 base and J by 0 bases, with 9 bases between them. The CDR3 coding sequence is TGTGCCAGCAGTGAAGTGTCAGGATTGAACACTGAAGCTTTCTTT. Translated: CASSEVSGLNTEAFF.

In this sample, this clone turned up once. The J gene is TRBJ2-7, the V gene TRBV19, with 11 bases fitting TRBD2. The CDR3 has 15 residues. V was pared by 4 bases and J by 7 bases, with 9 bases of the junction left unmatched. CDR1 is LNHDA, CDR2 SQIVND, per germline (reference sequence). CDR3 in amino acids: CASSNPGLAAFEQYF. The DNA for the CDR3 is TGTGCCAGTAGTAACCCGGGACTAGCGGCTTTTGAGCAGTACTTC.